Listed here is a single T cell receptor (beta chain). cDNA came from roughly 0.53 to 1 ug RNA primed by random hexamers. TCRdb reanalysed the immunoSEQ multiplex PCR reads using MiXCR and keeps one entry per CDR3 protein. This sample has hundreds of thousands of distinct CDR3 sequences, with 90% to 97% found just once. The data were obtained in a study of CD8 T cells in Susac syndrome. The CDR3 contains 12 residues. With 7 bases removed from V and 5 bases from J, the gap between germline ends came to 12 bases. The germline gives CDR1 LGHNA, CDR2 YNFKEQ. The sequenced sample was CD4+ T cells from PBMCs. The V gene is TRBV4-2, the J gene TRBJ2-7; D perhaps matches TRBD2 (5 bases). The receptor comes from a human donor with Susac syndrome. CDR3 sequence (DNA): TGTGCCAGCAATCTAGGGCGGGACGAGCAGTACTTC. Translation gives CASNLGRDEQYF.